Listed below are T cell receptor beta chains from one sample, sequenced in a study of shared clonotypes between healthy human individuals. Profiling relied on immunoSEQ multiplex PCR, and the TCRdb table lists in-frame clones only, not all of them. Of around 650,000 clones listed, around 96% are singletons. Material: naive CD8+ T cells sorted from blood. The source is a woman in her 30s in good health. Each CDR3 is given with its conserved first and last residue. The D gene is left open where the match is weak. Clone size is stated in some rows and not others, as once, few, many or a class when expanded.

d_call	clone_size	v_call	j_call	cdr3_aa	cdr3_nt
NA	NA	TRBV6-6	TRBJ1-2	CASMAGENYGYTF	TGTGCCAGCATGGCAGGGGAGAACTATGGCTACACCTTC
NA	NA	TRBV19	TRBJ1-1	CASTPGGGEGAEAFF	TGTGCCAGTACCCCAGGTGGGGGGGAAGGGGCTGAAGCTTTCTTT
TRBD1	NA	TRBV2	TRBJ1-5	CASRDTGGKQPQHF	TGTGCCAGCAGGGATACAGGGGGGAAACAGCCCCAGCATTTT
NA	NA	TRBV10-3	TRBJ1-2	CAISELHGYTF	TGTGCCATCAGTGAGTTGCATGGCTACACCTTC
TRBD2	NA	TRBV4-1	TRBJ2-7	CASSQETSGSFGQYF	TGCGCCAGCAGCCAAGAGACTAGCGGGAGTTTCGGGCAGTACTTC
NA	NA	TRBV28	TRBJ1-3	CASSLFRANTIYF	TGTGCCAGCAGTTTATTCAGGGCGAACACCATATATTTT
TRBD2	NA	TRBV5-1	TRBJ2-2	CASSPIGGSLVVDTGELFF	TGCGCCAGCAGTCCGATTGGCGGGAGCCTAGTTGTGGACACCGGGGAGCTGTTTTTT
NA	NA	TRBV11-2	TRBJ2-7	CASRGAGGNEQYF	TGTGCCAGCCGGGGGGCAGGGGGCAACGAGCAGTACTTC
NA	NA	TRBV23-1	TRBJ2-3	CASSQSRGQGTQYF	TGCGCCAGCAGTCAATCAAGAGGGCAGGGGACGCAGTATTTT
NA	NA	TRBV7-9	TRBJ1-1	CASSLGGRITEAFF	TGTGCCAGCAGCTTAGGGGGGCGGATCACTGAAGCTTTCTTT
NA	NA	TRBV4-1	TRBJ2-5	CASSQAVAGETQYF	TGCGCCAGCAGCCAAGCCGTTGCGGGAGAGACCCAGTACTTC
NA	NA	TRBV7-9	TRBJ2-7	CAVQIKQANSYEQYF	TGTGCCGTACAAATAAAACAGGCAAACTCCTACGAGCAGTACTTC
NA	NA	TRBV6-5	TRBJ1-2	CASSNDGGRGYTF	TGTGCCAGCAGCAACGACGGGGGCCGGGGCTACACCTTC
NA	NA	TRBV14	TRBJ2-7	CASSPMREHLVDEQYF	TGTGCCAGCAGCCCTATGAGGGAGCACCTTGTCGACGAGCAGTACTTC
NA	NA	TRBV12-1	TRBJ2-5	CASRPGVREGPETQYF	TGTGCCAGCAGACCGGGGGTCCGGGAGGGCCCAGAGACCCAGTACTTC
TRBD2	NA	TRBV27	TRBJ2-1	CASSPGTSGHNEQFF	TGTGCCAGCAGTCCCGGGACTAGCGGTCACAATGAGCAGTTCTTC
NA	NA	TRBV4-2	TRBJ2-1	CASSQDRATGSDEQFF	TGTGCCAGCAGCCAAGATAGAGCTACCGGGTCGGATGAGCAGTTCTTC
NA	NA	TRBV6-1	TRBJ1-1	CASSERGDEAFF	TGTGCCAGCAGTGAAAGGGGAGATGAAGCTTTCTTT
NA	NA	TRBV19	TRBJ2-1	CASRGSYPSEQFF	TGTGCCAGTAGAGGTAGTTATCCTAGTGAGCAGTTCTTC
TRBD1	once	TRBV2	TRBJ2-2	CASSDRGPGGELFF	TGTGCCAGCTCGGACAGGGGGCCTGGCGGGGAGCTGTTTTTT
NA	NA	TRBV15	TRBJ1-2	CATSSLPSHGYTF	TGTGCCACCAGCAGCCTACCTTCCCATGGCTACACCTTC
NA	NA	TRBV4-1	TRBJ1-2	CASSHNGYTF	TGCGCCAGCAGCCACAATGGCTACACCTTC
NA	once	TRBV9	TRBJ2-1	CASSYSRGDEQFF	TGTGCCAGCAGCTATTCAAGGGGGGATGAGCAGTTCTTC
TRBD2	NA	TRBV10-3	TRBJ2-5	CAISTGGQAQETQYF	TGTGCCATCAGTACGGGAGGGCAGGCGCAAGAGACCCAGTACTTC
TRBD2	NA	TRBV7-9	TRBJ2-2	CASSLEGLAQNTGELFF	TGTGCCAGCAGCTTGGAGGGACTAGCTCAGAACACCGGGGAGCTGTTTTTT
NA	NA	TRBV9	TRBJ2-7	CASSVGDGTYEQYF	TGTGCCAGCAGCGTGGGAGACGGAACCTACGAGCAGTACTTC
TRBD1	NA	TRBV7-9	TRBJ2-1	CASSLAQGVYNEQFF	TGTGCCAGCAGCTTAGCCCAGGGGGTTTACAATGAGCAGTTCTTC
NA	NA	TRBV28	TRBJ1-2	CASRPDAGSYGYTF	TGTGCCAGCAGACCGGACGCCGGTAGCTATGGCTACACCTTC
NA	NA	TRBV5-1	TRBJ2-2	CASSLGAQPGELFF	TGCGCCAGCAGCTTGGGGGCCCAACCCGGGGAGCTGTTTTTT
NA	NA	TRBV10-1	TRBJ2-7	CASSAGYLYEQYF	TGCGCCAGCAGTGCGGGGTACCTCTACGAGCAGTACTTC
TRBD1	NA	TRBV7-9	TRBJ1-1	CASSLAQGGNTEAFF	TGTGCCAGCAGCTTAGCACAGGGGGGGAACACTGAAGCTTTCTTT
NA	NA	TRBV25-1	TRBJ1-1	CASSAGNTEAFF	TGTGCCAGCAGCGCAGGGAACACTGAAGCTTTCTTT